This TCR beta chain was sequenced for a study of beta chain features in type 1 diabetes. TCRB transcripts that were expressed got sequenced, as all of the isolated RNA had been reverse transcribed. TCRdb keeps only in-frame clones here, not all; method: immunoSEQ multiplex PCR. The repertoire includes 300,000 to 400,000 clones, roughly 13% of them detected once, and under 0.02% sits in the top ten. A word on this clone: Mismatch with germline at one junction end may stem from a read error.

The CDR3 contains 14 residues. Looked up from germline, CDR1 is GTSNPN and CDR2 is SVGIG (reference sequence). Source material: naive CD4+ T cells from blood. The source of this sequence is a man between 18 and 35 years old in good health. This chain uses TRBV30 with TRBJ1-5, with a tentative D call TRBD1 (6 bases). In DNA form, the CDR3 reads TGTGTCTGGAGTGTAGGGGACATCAATCAGCCCCAGCATTTT. The encoded protein is CVWSVGDINQPQHF.